This T cell receptor beta chain was recorded in a study of CD8 T cells in ankylosing spondylitis. Study-level results: Seemingly distinctive of ankylosing spondylitis blood was a TCR beta motif formed by eight highly homologous variants. In peripheral blood, disease-linked CD8+ clones occurred at relatively low frequencies. Reportedly, disease-linked clones are significantly enriched in ankylosing spondylitis patients' matched synovial fluid.

Researchers built TCR beta libraries using quantitative 5'-RACE with molecular barcodes. TCRdb re-called the 5' RACE reads through MiXCR, storing one row per CDR3 protein. There are around 340,000 distinct CDR3 sequences in the sample; 20% to 25% occur only once, and 13% lies in the top ten. Notes on this clonotype: Its antigen is not known.

The CDR3 spans 11 residues. The trim removed 8 bases at V and 9 bases at J, leaving 4 bases unmatched. The chain links TRBV12-3 or TRBV12-4 to TRBJ2-1; 7 bases fit TRBD2. This TCR was sampled from a male donor with ankylosing spondylitis or in good health (not recorded which). The sample was blood, either unsorted or a sorted T cell fraction (not recorded which). CDR3 sequence: CASFGGGEQFF. CDR3 coding DNA: TGTGCCAGCTTTGGGGGGGGTGAGCAGTTCTTC.